What follows are 15 T cell receptor beta chains derived from one specimen sequenced in a study of technical replicates of blood from a handful of donors. Profiling relied on immunoSEQ multiplex PCR, and the TCRdb table lists in-frame clones only, not all of them. The sample lists about 6,900 clones; about 95% were seen once. The sample was PBMCs. These receptor sequences come from a human donor in good health.

This chain links TRBV5-5 with TRBJ1-3; TRBD1 is a possible D gene (5 bases). This CDR3 has 16 residues. Trimming pared 4 bases from V and 0 bases from J, leaving 14 bases between. Germline values: CDR1 SGHKS, CDR2 YYEKEE (reference sequence). In DNA, the CDR3 is TGTGCCAGCAGCCAGGGACTTTCATCCTCTGGAAACACCATATATTTT. Protein product: CASSQGLSSSGNTIYF.

This clone showed up just once. The chain couples TRBV10-1 to TRBJ2-2; no definite D call. This CDR3 has 13 amino acids. V lost 2 bases, J lost 4 bases, and 5 bases lay in between. Germline CDR1 is WNHNN and CDR2 is SYGVQD (reference sequence). In nucleotides, the CDR3 is TGCGCCAGCAGTGAGGTCCTCACCGGGGAGCTGTTTTTT. Translation: CASSEVLTGELFF.

V usage is TRBV2 and J usage is TRBJ2-5; D uncertain. The V end was cut by 3 bases, the J end by 3 bases, with 11 bases between. Germline assignment: CDR1 SNHLY and CDR2 FYNNEI. The CDR3 is made up of 14 amino acids. The CDR3 DNA sequence: TGTGCCAGCAGTGAGGGCCCTGTCGAAGAGACCCAGTACTTC. Encoded protein: CASSEGPVEETQYF.

This clone was counted once. V usage is TRBV5-1 and J usage is TRBJ2-3, with a weak D call TRBD2 (5 bases). This CDR3 has 15 residues. Germline V CDR1 and CDR2: SGHRS, YFSETQ. Trimming shortened V by 0 bases and J by 4 bases, and 12 bases separated the two germline ends. CDR3 DNA: TGCGCCAGCAGCTTGGCCGGGGTAAGGGCAGATACGCAGTATTTT. Protein product: CASSLAGVRADTQYF.

The rearrangement uses TRBV2 and TRBJ1-1; no firm D call. The V gene lost 7 bases and the J gene lost 1 base, with 13 bases spanning the gap. CDR1 SNHLY and CDR2 FYNNEI come from the germline V gene. The length of the CDR3 is 14 residues. CDR3 loop: CASIWLDTNTEAFF. The CDR3 DNA sequence: TGTGCCAGCATATGGTTAGATACGAACACTGAAGCTTTCTTT.

J is TRBJ1-4 and V is TRBV28; a weak D match, TRBD1 (6 bases). CDR1 is MDHEN and CDR2 is SYDVKM in the germline V gene. Trimming cost V 2 bases and J 4 bases, with 8 bases left between them. The CDR3 loop spans 14 amino acids. In DNA form, the CDR3 reads TGTGCCAGCAGTTTAAGGGGGGGTAATGAAAAACTGTTTTTT. Protein: CASSLRGGNEKLFF.

This clone was picked up one time. The chain carries TRBV5-1 and TRBJ2-7; D remains unclear. The CDR3 is made up of 14 amino acids. CDR1 is SGHRS and CDR2 is YFSETQ in the germline V gene. V lost 2 bases and J 2 bases, leaving 11 bases between the germline ends. The CDR3 sequence is CASSLLTSTYEQYF. DNA for the CDR3: TGCGCCAGCAGCTTACTGACAAGTACCTACGAGCAGTACTTC.

The chain couples TRBV28 to TRBJ1-2, with a possible D match to TRBD1 (6 bases). The CDR3 runs to 14 residues. Germline CDR1 reads MDHEN; CDR2 reads SYDVKM. V lost 4 bases to trimming and J lost 8 bases, with 17 bases between them. CDR3 residues: CASSYRTDKPGYTF. The DNA for the CDR3 is TGTGCCAGCAGTTATCGGACAGATAAACCGGGCTACACCTTC.

The chain recombines TRBV7-6 with TRBJ2-7; D is possibly TRBD2 (6 bases). The germline CDR1 and CDR2 sequences are SGHVS and FNYEAQ. Trimming took off 5 bases at V and 1 base at J, with 12 bases between the two ends. The CDR3 is 14 residues long. The CDR3, as DNA: TGTGCCAGCAGCAGGCAGGAGGGTTCCTACGAGCAGTACTTC. Encoded protein: CASSRQEGSYEQYF.

This sequence joins TRBV5-1 and TRBJ1-1; 8 bases agree with TRBD1. Germline trimming cut 4 bases from V and 5 bases from J; bases unmatched to any gene: 16. Germline lookup yields CDR1 SGHRS and CDR2 YFSETQ. The CDR3 is 17 residues long. CDR3 nucleotide sequence: TGCGCCAGCAGCGCCCCCCCAGGACAGGGCCGTTCAACTGAAGCTTTCTTT. The encoded protein is CASSAPPGQGRSTEAFF. The variable domain in full, completed from reference TRBV5-1 and TRBJ1-1, reads KAGVTQTPRYLIKTRGQQVTLSCSPISGHRSVSWYQQTPGQGLQFLFEYFSETQRNKGNFPGRFSGRQFSNSRSEMNVSTLELGDSALYLCASSAPPGQGRSTEAFFGQGTRLTVV.

The CDR3 loop is CASSVQGLDYGYTF. Here the CDR3 DNA reads TGTGCCAGTAGTGTACAGGGTCTGGACTATGGCTACACCTTC. The chain uses TRBV19 and TRBJ1-2; tentatively, D is TRBD1 (6 bases). The germline V gene has CDR1 LNHDA and CDR2 SQIVND (reference sequence). The V and J ends lost 5 bases and 3 bases respectively, with 13 bases between them. The CDR3 contains 14 residues. Based on the CDR3 plus reference TRBV19 and TRBJ1-2, the full variable domain is DGGITQSPKYLFRKEGQNVTLSCEQNLNHDAMYWYRQDPGQGLRLIYYSQIVNDFQKGDIAEGYSVSREKKESFPLTVTSAQKNPTAFYLCASSVQGLDYGYTFGSGTRLTVV.

V is TRBV4-1 and J is TRBJ1-1, with 8 bases aligning to TRBD1. CDR1 is MGHRA, CDR2 YSYEKL, per germline. V was pared by 0 bases and J by 10 bases, with 10 bases of the junction left unmatched. There are 15 residues in the CDR3. CDR3 in amino acids: CASSQDLTGARVAFF. Written as DNA, the CDR3 is TGCGCCAGCAGCCAAGATTTGACAGGGGCGAGGGTAGCTTTCTTT.

V is TRBV19 and J is TRBJ1-5; 10 positions agree with TRBD1. Germline V lookup: CDR1 LNHDA, CDR2 SQIVND (reference sequence). The J segment lost 6 bases and the V segment lost 3 bases, leaving 5 bases of the junction unmatched. CDR3 length: 15 amino acids. In DNA, the CDR3 is TGTGCCAGTAGTATCTGGGACAGGGGTTCTCAGCCCCAGCATTTT. Residues: CASSIWDRGSQPQHF. The complete variable domain, with remaining parts taken from reference TRBV19 and TRBJ1-5, reads DGGITQSPKYLFRKEGQNVTLSCEQNLNHDAMYWYRQDPGQGLRLIYYSQIVNDFQKGDIAEGYSVSREKKESFPLTVTSAQKNPTAFYLCASSIWDRGSQPQHFGDGTRLSIL.

The chain combines TRBV6-1 with TRBJ1-2; 8 positions agree with TRBD1. In germline, CDR1 is MNHNS, CDR2 SASEGT. V lost 10 bases, J lost 8 bases, and 9 bases stayed unmatched. The CDR3 spans 12 residues. CDR3 in amino acids: CAIDGQGRGYTF. The CDR3 DNA reads as TGTGCCATCGATGGACAGGGTAGGGGCTACACCTTC.

The chain recombines TRBV10-3 with TRBJ2-1, with D perhaps TRBD2 (6 bases). Trimming cost V 7 bases and J 0 bases, with 19 bases left between them. Germline CDR1 ENHRY, CDR2 SYGVKD. The CDR3 is 17 amino acids. CDR3 sequence: CAIMGTLIGGSYNEQFF. CDR3 nucleotide sequence: TGTGCCATCATGGGGACCCTGATCGGGGGCTCCTACAATGAGCAGTTCTTC.